Listed below are T cell receptor beta chains from one sample, sequenced in a study of blood T cell repertoires in COVID-19. Measured with immunoSEQ multiplex PCR; TCRdb has only the in-frame clones, and not every one. Of approximately 150,000 clones listed, around 86% are singletons. Material for sequencing was peripheral blood. These receptors all come from a middle-aged man who had recovered from COVID-19. Each CDR3 is given with its conserved first and last residue. The D gene is left open where the match is weak. Not every row has a clone size; where given, it reads once, few, many or a size class.

>16|NA|TRBJ1-3|TRBV24-1|NA
CATSVVGRRSGNTIYF
TGTGCCACCAGTGTGGTGGGCAGGAGGTCTGGAAACACCATATATTTT
>16|TRBD1|TRBJ2-1|TRBV11-2|NA
CASSPSGQGSYNEQFF
TGTGCCAGCAGCCCCTCCGGACAGGGCTCCTACAATGAGCAGTTCTTC
>13|NA|TRBJ1-3|TRBV7-2|NA
CASSSSPGNTIYF
TGTGCCAGCAGCTCTTCACCCGGTAACACCATATATTTT
>13|NA|TRBJ1-2|TRBV6-5|NA
CASSYGREGGHTF
TGTGCCAGCAGTTATGGGCGGGAAGGAGGCCACACCTTC
>14|NA|TRBJ1-2|TRBV3-1/TRBV3-2|NA
CASSQEGQIYGYTF
TGTGCCAGCAGCCAAGAGGGCCAGATCTATGGCTACACCTTC
>15|TRBD1|TRBJ2-5|TRBV18|NA
CASSPRTGPTGTQYF
TGTGCCAGCTCACCTCGGACAGGCCCAACGGGGACCCAGTACTTC
>16|TRBD2|TRBJ2-2|TRBV11-3|NA
CASSSRTSLNTGELFF
TGTGCCAGCAGCTCCAGGACTAGCCTGAACACCGGGGAGCTGTTTTTT
>14|NA|TRBJ1-4|TRBV5-6|few
CASSYGTANEKLFF
TGTGCCAGCAGCTACGGGACTGCTAATGAAAAACTGTTTTTT
>13|TRBD2|TRBJ2-3|TRBV5-6|NA
CATATSGTDTQYF
TGTGCCACAGCCACTAGCGGCACAGATACGCAGTATTTT
>16|TRBD1|TRBJ2-7|TRBV12-5|NA
CASGPGDRVSRYEQYF
TGTGCTAGTGGTCCCGGGGACAGGGTATCTCGGTACGAGCAGTACTTC
>13|NA|TRBJ1-5|TRBV7-6|NA
CASSLSDNQPQHF
TGTGCCAGCAGCTTAAGCGACAATCAGCCCCAGCATTTT
>17|TRBD1|TRBJ1-5|TRBV12-5|NA
CASGSSGTGGGNQPQHF
TGTGCTAGTGGTTCATCGGGGACAGGGGGCGGGAATCAGCCCCAGCATTTT
>13|TRBD1|TRBJ1-2|TRBV19|NA
CASGQGKVYGYTF
TGTGCCAGCGGACAGGGAAAAGTCTATGGCTACACCTTC
>13|NA|TRBJ1-2|TRBV7-8|NA
CASSLAALGGYTF
TGTGCCAGCAGCTTAGCCGCCCTAGGTGGCTACACCTTC
>15|TRBD1|TRBJ2-2|TRBV6-5|medium-sized
CASKGTGGDTGELFF
TGTGCCAGCAAAGGGACAGGGGGCGACACCGGGGAGCTGTTTTTT
>17|NA|TRBJ1-1|TRBV7-6|many
CASSFRAPTQGGTEAFF
TGTGCCAGCAGCTTCCGGGCCCCAACACAGGGTGGCACTGAAGCTTTCTTT
>13|TRBD1|TRBJ2-1|TRBV5-1|once
CASSFVGGDEQFF
TGCGCCAGCAGCTTCGTAGGGGGCGATGAGCAGTTCTTC
>17|NA|TRBJ1-5|TRBV10-3|few
CAISEVQDMASNQPQHF
TGTGCCATCAGTGAAGTGCAGGACATGGCGAGCAATCAGCCCCAGCATTTT
>15|TRBD1|TRBJ2-7|TRBV5-6|NA
CASSSTGGYLYEQYF
TGTGCCAGCAGCTCGACAGGGGGCTATCTCTACGAGCAGTACTTC
>14|TRBD1|TRBJ2-7|TRBV19|NA
CASSVGQGSSEQYF
TGTGCCAGTAGTGTGGGACAGGGTTCATCCGAGCAGTACTTC
>16|NA|TRBJ1-3|TRBV9|NA
CASSVAGQFSGNTIYF
TGTGCCAGCAGCGTAGCTGGACAATTCTCTGGAAACACCATATATTTT
>15|TRBD1|TRBJ1-1|TRBV11-1|NA
CASSLAIRDSTEAFF
TGTGCCAGCAGCTTAGCGATAAGGGACAGCACTGAAGCTTTCTTT
>13|TRBD1|TRBJ1-4|TRBV7-2|once
CASRARTGRKLFF
TGTGCCAGCAGGGCTAGGACAGGCCGAAAACTGTTTTTT
>15|TRBD1|TRBJ1-1|TRBV6-6|once
CASSESRDRVSRAFF
TGTGCCAGCAGTGAGTCCCGGGACAGGGTCTCCCGAGCTTTCTTT
>13|TRBD1|TRBJ2-7|TRBV7-7|NA
CASSLGTESEQYF
TGTGCTAGCAGCCTAGGGACAGAGAGCGAGCAGTACTTC
>15|NA|TRBJ1-4|TRBV7-8|NA
CASSLAGHLNEKLFF
TGTGCCAGCAGCTTAGCTGGGCACCTTAATGAAAAACTGTTTTTT
>16|NA|TRBJ1-4|TRBV14|NA
CASSLLPAGFNEKLFF
TGTGCCAGCAGCCTTCTTCCCGCGGGGTTTAATGAAAAACTGTTTTTT
>15|NA|TRBJ1-5|TRBV20-1|NA
CSASAGGGVRQPQHF
TGCAGTGCTAGTGCCGGTGGGGGGGTACGGCAGCCCCAGCATTTT